This TCR beta chain originates from a study of blood T cell repertoires in COVID-19. In the study overall: The cDNA or gDNA used as material had been derived from T cells, B-cell-depleted T cells, or PBMCs.

Authors' analysis steps: Reference gene primer amplification in the assay estimated nucleated cell counts. Only in-frame clones appear in the TCRdb table, and some are missing; sequencing was by immunoSEQ multiplex PCR. That table gives V, J and clone size, and the DNA gave D and trimming. The repertoire holds approximately 96,000 clones, with about 90% as singletons. The germline CDR1 and CDR2 sequences are SQVTM and ANQGSEA. V gave up 6 bases and J gave up 5 bases, with 12 bases separating them. CDR3 length equals 12 residues. This clonotype originated in a human donor with COVID-19, enrolled during active disease. The donor label of this sample is uncertain. Material for sequencing was peripheral blood. The chain links TRBV29-1 to TRBJ2-3; no reliable D call. The CDR3 is CSVPRPKDTQYF. The CDR3 nucleotides read TGCAGCGTCCCGCGGCCGAAAGATACGCAGTATTTT.